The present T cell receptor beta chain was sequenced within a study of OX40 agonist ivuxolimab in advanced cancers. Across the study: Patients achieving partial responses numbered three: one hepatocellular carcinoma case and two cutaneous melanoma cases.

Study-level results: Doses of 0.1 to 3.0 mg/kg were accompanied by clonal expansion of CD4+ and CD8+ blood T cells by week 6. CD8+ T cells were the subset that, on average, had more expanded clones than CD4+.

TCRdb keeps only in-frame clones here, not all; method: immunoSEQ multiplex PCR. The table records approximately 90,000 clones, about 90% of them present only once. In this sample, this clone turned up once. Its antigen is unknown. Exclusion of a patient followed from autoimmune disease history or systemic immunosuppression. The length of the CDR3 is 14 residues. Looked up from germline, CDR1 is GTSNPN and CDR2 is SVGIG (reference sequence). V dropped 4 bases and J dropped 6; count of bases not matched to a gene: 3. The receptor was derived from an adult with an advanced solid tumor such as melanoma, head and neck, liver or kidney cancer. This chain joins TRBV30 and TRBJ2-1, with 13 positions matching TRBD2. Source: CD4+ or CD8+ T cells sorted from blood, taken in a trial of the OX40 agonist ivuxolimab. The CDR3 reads CAWIGLAGANEQFF. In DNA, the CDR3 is TGTGCCTGGATCGGACTAGCGGGGGCCAATGAGCAGTTCTTC.